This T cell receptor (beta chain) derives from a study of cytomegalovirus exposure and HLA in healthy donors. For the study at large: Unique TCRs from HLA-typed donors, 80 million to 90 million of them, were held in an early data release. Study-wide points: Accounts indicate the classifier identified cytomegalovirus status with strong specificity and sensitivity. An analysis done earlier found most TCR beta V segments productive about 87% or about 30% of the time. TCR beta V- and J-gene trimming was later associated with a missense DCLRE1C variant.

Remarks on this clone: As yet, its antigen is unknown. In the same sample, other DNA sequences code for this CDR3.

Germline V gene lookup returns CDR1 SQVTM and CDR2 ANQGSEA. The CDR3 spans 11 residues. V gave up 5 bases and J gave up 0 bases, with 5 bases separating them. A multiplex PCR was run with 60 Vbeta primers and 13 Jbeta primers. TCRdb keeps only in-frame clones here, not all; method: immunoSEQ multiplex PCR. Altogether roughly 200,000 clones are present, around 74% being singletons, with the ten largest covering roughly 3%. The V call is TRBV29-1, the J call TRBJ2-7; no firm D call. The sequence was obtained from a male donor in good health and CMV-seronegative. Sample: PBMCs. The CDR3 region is CSVLSSYEQYF. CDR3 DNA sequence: TGCAGCGTTTTGAGCTCCTACGAGCAGTACTTC.